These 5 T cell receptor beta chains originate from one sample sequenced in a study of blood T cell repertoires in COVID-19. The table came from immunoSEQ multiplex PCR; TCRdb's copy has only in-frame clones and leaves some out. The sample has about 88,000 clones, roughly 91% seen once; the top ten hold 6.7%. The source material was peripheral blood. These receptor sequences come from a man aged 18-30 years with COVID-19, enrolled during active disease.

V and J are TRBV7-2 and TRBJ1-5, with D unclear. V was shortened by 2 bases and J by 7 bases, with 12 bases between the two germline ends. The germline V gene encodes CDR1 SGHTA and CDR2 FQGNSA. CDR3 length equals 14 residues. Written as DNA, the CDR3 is TGTGCCAGCAGCTTATGGGCCTCCGGCCAGCCCCAGCATTTT. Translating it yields CASSLWASGQPQHF.

CDR3 nucleotides: TGTGCCAGTCAGCGCGGGGGGGCGCGAGGAACTGAAGCTTTCTTT. It is translated as CASQRGGARGTEAFF. V gene TRBV19 combines with J gene TRBJ1-1; TRBD1 is a possible D gene (6 bases). The germline V gene encodes CDR1 LNHDA and CDR2 SQIVND (reference sequence). V shed 8 bases and J shed 5 bases, with 21 bases lying between them. The CDR3 is made up of 15 amino acids.

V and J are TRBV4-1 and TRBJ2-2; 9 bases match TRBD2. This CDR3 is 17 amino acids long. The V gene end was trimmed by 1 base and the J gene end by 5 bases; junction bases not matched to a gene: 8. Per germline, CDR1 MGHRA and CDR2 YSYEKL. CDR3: CASSQAAGSGRTGELFF. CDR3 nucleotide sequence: TGCGCCAGCAGCCAAGCTGCGGGTAGCGGGAGAACCGGGGAGCTGTTTTTT.

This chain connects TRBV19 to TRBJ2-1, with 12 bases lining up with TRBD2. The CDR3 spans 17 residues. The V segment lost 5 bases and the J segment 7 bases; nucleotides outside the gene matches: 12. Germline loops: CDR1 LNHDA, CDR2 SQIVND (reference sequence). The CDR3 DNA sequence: TGTGCCAGTAGTTCGCTAGCGGGAGGGCCTTTCTTGAATGAGCAGTTCTTC. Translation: CASSSLAGGPFLNEQFF.

The CDR3 reads CASRYLGDRAFF. In nucleotides, the CDR3 is TGTGCCAGTAGATATCTAGGAGACAGGGCTTTCTTT. This rearrangement joins TRBV19 to TRBJ1-1, with D possibly TRBD1 on 6 matching bases. Trimming shortened V by 6 bases and J by 11 bases, and 16 bases separated the two germline ends. The V gene's germline CDR1 is LNHDA and CDR2 SQIVND (reference sequence). The CDR3 totals 12 residues.